This T cell receptor (beta chain) was retrieved from a study of blood T cell repertoires in COVID-19. About the study: Material from acute and convalescent COVID-19 was sourced from the United States, Italy and Spain.

The sample holds one count of this clone. The CDR3 totals 16 residues. From germline, CDR1 is SEHNR and CDR2 FQNEAQ (reference sequence). Trimming took 3 bases from V and 1 from J; bases not matched to a gene: 8. In the original workflow: Reference gene primers were amplified, and this amplification served to estimate nucleated cell counts. Assay used: immunoSEQ multiplex PCR; TCRdb lists only in-frame clones, some missing. V and J calls and clone size come straight from that table; D and trimming were deduced from the DNA. The sample has a few hundred thousand clones; 80% to 85% are singletons. Input material: peripheral blood. The chain is built from TRBV7-9 and TRBJ1-1; 7 nucleotides match TRBD1. The clonotype comes from a woman younger than 30 with acute or convalescent COVID-19. The CDR3 DNA reads as TGTGCCAGCAGCTTGAGAATCGGGACAGAGAACACTGAAGCTTTCTTT. It translates to CASSLRIGTENTEAFF.